Below are 18 T cell receptor beta chains sequenced from a single sample in a study of low-dose radiotherapy and immunotherapy resistance in tumors. TRAV- and TRBV-specific primers were used for first-strand cDNA, which covered alpha and beta chains. Using a constant-region primer together with a V-primer adapter, TCRs were subjected to roughly 20 PCR cycles of amplification. TCRdb independently ran MiXCR on the reads; one entry per CDR3 protein. Here the sample spans approximately 84,000 distinct CDR3 sequences, 18% being singletons. Time point of the sample: before trial treatment. The sample consisted of PBMCs, taken before treatment. The receptors were sampled from a male donor with prostate cancer.

Concerning this clonotype itself: A far more abundant clone sits one base away, making this likely a read error. The chain uses TRBV6-8 and TRBJ2-1, with a tentative D call TRBD2 (5 bases). The CDR3 totals 17 residues. Per germline, CDR1 MNHGY and CDR2 SAAAGT. The CDR3 sequence: CVSSLQSRVGSYNEQFF. In nucleotides, the CDR3 is TGTGTCAGCAGTCTTCAATCGCGGGTAGGCTCCTACAATGAGCAGTTCTTC.

This clonotype was counted ten times or more. The genes are TRBV7-2 and TRBJ2-3, with D perhaps TRBD1 or TRBD2 (6 bases each). In germline, CDR1 is SGHTA, CDR2 FQGNSA. The CDR3 spans 13 residues. V lost 5 bases and J lost 3, with 9 bases in between. The DNA of the CDR3 is TGTGCCAGCAGCCAAGGGGGGACAGATACGCAGTATTTT. Its protein is CASSQGGTDTQYF.

As for this clonotype: This likely came from a read error, as a far larger clone is one base away. The chain has TRBV6-2 or TRBV6-3 and TRBJ2-1, with no clear D. Germline V gene lookup returns CDR1 MNHEY and CDR2 SVGEGT. The CDR3 is 13 residues long. Trimming took 8 bases from V and 10 from J, leaving 18 bases between them. The CDR3 reads CASDDTADYEQFF. As DNA, the CDR3 is TGTGCCAGCGACGACACAGCTGATTACGAGCAGTTCTTC.

This clonotype was seen at least ten times. The genes are TRBV20-1 and TRBJ1-5; the match to TRBD1 covers 7 bases. The germline gives CDR1 DFQATT, CDR2 SNEGSKA (reference sequence). This CDR3 contains 15 residues. After removal of 1 base from V and 6 bases from J, the junction contained 9 bases not matched to a gene. This CDR3 reads CSARVPGQYFQPQHF. In DNA, the CDR3 is TGCAGTGCTAGAGTCCCGGGACAGTATTTTCAGCCCCAGCATTTT.

This clonotype was counted many times. The chain joins TRBV12-3 or TRBV12-4 to TRBJ2-7, with D possibly TRBD2 on 5 matching bases. The CDR3 is 13 residues long. V was trimmed by 5 bases and J by 6 bases, leaving 14 bases between them. DNA for the CDR3: TGTGCCAGCAGTCCTTCCGGGCGGGTCGAGCAGTACTTC. Encoded protein: CASSPSGRVEQYF.

This clonotype was counted at least ten times. V is TRBV11-2 and J is TRBJ2-5, with 7 bases aligning to TRBD1. After removal of 4 bases from V and 5 bases from J, the junction contained 10 bases not matched to a gene. The CDR3 has 15 amino acids. Germline-derived CDR1 and CDR2 are SGHAT and FQNNGV. The chain's CDR3 is CASSSLQGRGETQYF. The CDR3 region has the DNA TGTGCCAGCAGCTCCTTACAGGGGCGCGGGGAGACCCAGTACTTC.

This clonotype was counted at least ten times. The V gene is TRBV5-1, the J gene TRBJ2-3, with 8 positions matching TRBD2. This CDR3 spans 17 amino acids. The junction had 6 bases not matched to a gene; V was cut back by 0 bases and J by 0 bases. Germline V gene data show CDR1 as SGHRS and CDR2 as YFSETQ. The CDR3 sequence is CASSLDRIAGSTDTQYF. The CDR3 DNA reads TGCGCCAGCAGCTTGGACCGGATAGCGGGGAGCACAGATACGCAGTATTTT.

This clonotype was observed many times. The V and J genes are TRBV12-5 and TRBJ2-3; the match to TRBD1 covers 7 bases. The CDR3 is 12 amino acids. CDR1 and CDR2 (germline): LGHNT, FRNRAP. The CDR3 here is CALGQPTDTQYF. The CDR3 coding sequence is TGTGCCTTGGGACAGCCCACAGATACGCAGTATTTT. The full variable domain, in which reference TRBV12-5 and TRBJ2-3 provide the parts outside the CDR3, is DARVTQTPRHKVTEMGQEVTMRCQPILGHNTVFWYRQTMMQGLELLAYFRNRAPLDDSGMPKDRFSAEMPDATLATLKIQPSEPRDSAVYFCALGQPTDTQYFGPGTRLTVL.

This clonotype was seen a single time. The chain uses TRBV5-1 and TRBJ1-6; D unclear. The CDR3 covers 12 residues. V was shortened by 4 bases and J by 10 bases, with 9 bases between the two germline ends. The germline gives CDR1 SGHRS, CDR2 YFSETQ. The CDR3 nucleotides read TGCGCCAGCAGCGCCCCAGGATCACCCCTCCACTTT. Residues: CASSAPGSPLHF.

The chain has TRBV12-3 or TRBV12-4 and TRBJ1-2; D remains unclear. The CDR3 contains 13 residues. V dropped 2 bases and J dropped 3 bases, with 7 bases sitting between them. CDR3 in amino acids: CASSLSADYGYTF. The CDR3, as DNA: TGTGCCAGCAGTTTAAGTGCAGACTATGGCTACACCTTC.

This clonotype was recorded at least ten times. V gene TRBV5-4 combines with J gene TRBJ2-1; the D call may be TRBD1 or TRBD2 (6 bases each). Germline V lookup: CDR1 SGHNT, CDR2 YYREEE (reference sequence). V was clipped by 3 bases and J by 0 bases, with 13 bases between them. The CDR3 totals 16 residues. The CDR3: CASSYLGGSSYNEQFF. The CDR3, as DNA: TGTGCCAGCAGCTACCTAGGGGGGAGCTCCTACAATGAGCAGTTCTTC. Complete variable domain (other parts from reference TRBV5-4 and TRBJ2-1): ETGVTQSPTHLIKTRGQQVTLRCSSQSGHNTVSWYQQALGQGPQFIFQYYREEENGRGNFPPRFSGLQFPNYSSELNVNALELDDSALYLCASSYLGGSSYNEQFFGPGTRLTVL.

This clonotype was seen repeatedly, ten times or more. The chain has TRBV7-2 and TRBJ2-4, with 7 bases lining up with TRBD1. Germline CDR1 SGHTA, CDR2 FQGNSA. The length of the CDR3 is 9 residues. J gave up 15 bases and V 11 bases, and 7 bases lay outside the gene matches. CDR3 protein: CAWGQRLYF. CDR3 sequence (DNA): TGTGCCTGGGGACAGCGTCTGTACTTC.

This clonotype was detected many times. As DNA, the CDR3 is TGTGCCAGCAGCCAAGAGGTGATTAGGGGGCCTGGGGCCAACGTCCTGACTTTC. Translation gives CASSQEVIRGPGANVLTF. J is TRBJ2-6 and V is TRBV3-1; 7 positions agree with TRBD1. The CDR3 spans 18 residues. Per germline, CDR1 LGHDT and CDR2 YNNKEL (reference sequence). After removal of 0 bases from V and 2 bases from J, the junction contained 7 bases not matched to a gene. The variable domain in full, completed from reference TRBV3-1 and TRBJ2-6, reads DTAVSQTPKYLVTQMGNDKSIKCEQNLGHDTMYWYKQDSKKFLKIMFSYNNKELIINETVPNRFSPKSPDKAHLNLHINSLELGDSAVYFCASSQEVIRGPGANVLTFGAGSRLTVL.

Many counts were recorded for this clonotype. In nucleotides, the CDR3 is TGTGCCAGCAGCTCCATAGCGGCGGATACGCAGTATTTT. This encodes CASSSIAADTQYF. This sequence joins TRBV13 and TRBJ2-3, with a possible D match to TRBD2 (6 bases). V was trimmed by 4 bases and J by 6 bases, leaving 11 bases between them. The length of the CDR3 is 13 residues. The germline V gene has CDR1 PRHDT and CDR2 FYEKMQ (reference sequence).

This clonotype was seen ten or more times. The DNA for the CDR3 is TGCGCCAGCAGCTTGGAAGGGGCCTCCTGGGATACGCAGTATTTT. Translating it yields CASSLEGASWDTQYF. The V gene is TRBV5-1, the J gene TRBJ2-3, with D tentatively TRBD1 (5 bases). The germline V gene encodes CDR1 SGHRS and CDR2 YFSETQ. The V end lost 0 bases, the J end lost 6 bases, and 14 bases lay between the germline ends. This CDR3 has 15 residues.

This clonotype was seen at least ten times. The chain has TRBV4-1 and TRBJ2-1; 12 bases align to TRBD2. The CDR3 is 14 residues long. V lost 5 bases to trimming and J lost 6 bases; unmatched junction nucleotides: 2. Germline assignment: CDR1 MGHRA and CDR2 YSYEKL. For the CDR3, the DNA is TGCGCCAGCAGCTCTAGCGGGGGGGTCAATGAGCAGTTCTTC. It translates to CASSSSGGVNEQFF.

This clonotype was found many times. This rearrangement joins TRBV6-6 to TRBJ2-7, with D possibly matching TRBD2 (6 bases). The V gene lost 5 bases and the J gene lost 1 base, with 12 bases spanning the gap. The CDR3 is 14 amino acids. Looked up from germline, CDR1 is MNHNY and CDR2 is SVGAGI (reference sequence). CDR3 in amino acids: CASSTGTESYEQYF. CDR3 nucleotides: TGTGCCAGCAGTACCGGGACTGAATCCTACGAGCAGTACTTC.

This clonotype has a count of ten or more. V gene TRBV4-1 combines with J gene TRBJ1-1; D is ambiguous. CDR1 and CDR2 (germline): MGHRA, YSYEKL. This CDR3 is built from 11 residues. Trimming removed 8 bases from V and 0 bases from J, with 4 bases in between. The CDR3 sequence is CASGVNTEAFF. The CDR3 nucleotides are TGCGCCAGCGGGGTGAACACTGAAGCTTTCTTT.